This T cell receptor beta chain was documented in a study of cytomegalovirus exposure and HLA in healthy donors. Study overall: There were more than 350 genotyped donors. Of these, 81% fell in the genetic ancestry cluster associated with self-reported Caucasian donors. Points from the study as a whole: A later analysis showed TCR association rates differing by HLA locus, peaking at DRB1 and lowest at HLA-C. The productive fraction for most TCR beta V segments was about 87% or about 30% in an earlier analysis. Donor immune exposure was known only as CMV serostatus.

Worth noting for this clone: Its antigen remains unidentified.

Trimming shortened V by 3 bases and J by 6 bases, and 15 bases separated the two germline ends. Germline values: CDR1 LNHDA, CDR2 SQIVND (reference sequence). This CDR3 has 14 amino acids. PCR used 60 Vbeta primers and 13 Jbeta primers. Profiled with immunoSEQ multiplex PCR; TCRdb holds only in-frame clones, not every one. The data contain some 150,000 clones, 75% to 85% of them singletons. The sequenced material came from PBMCs. The chain is built from TRBV19 and TRBJ2-7; D call uncertain. This clonotype was sampled from a woman in her thirties or forties in good health and CMV-seropositive. CDR3 sequence: CASSIVSRSGEQYF. CDR3 bases: TGTGCCAGTAGTATCGTCAGCCGCTCGGGCGAGCAGTACTTC.